These T cell receptor beta chains were read from a single sample in a study of shared clonotypes between healthy human individuals. Profiled with immunoSEQ multiplex PCR; TCRdb holds only in-frame clones, not every one. The sample holds hundreds of thousands of clones, about 96% seen once. Source material: memory CD8+ T cells sorted from blood. The receptors stem from a man younger than 45 in good health. CDR3s leave out the opening cysteine and the closing phenylalanine or tryptophan. The D gene is left open where the match is weak. Where a row states a size, it is once, few, many or the class of an expanded clone; other rows omit it.

j_gene: TRBJ2-7
v_gene: TRBV7-3
d_gene: -
abundance: -
CDR3aa: ASSLLSEDETYEQY

j_gene: TRBJ1-5
v_gene: TRBV19
d_gene: TRBD1
abundance: -
CDR3aa: ASSANRGRGDQPQH

j_gene: TRBJ1-5
v_gene: TRBV7-9
d_gene: TRBD1
abundance: once
CDR3aa: ASSTDRENNQPQH

j_gene: TRBJ2-1
v_gene: TRBV7-9
d_gene: TRBD1
abundance: -
CDR3aa: ASEKRGPFSYNEQF

j_gene: TRBJ2-7
v_gene: TRBV6-1
d_gene: -
abundance: -
CDR3aa: ASSEINGKTSQYEQY

j_gene: TRBJ1-1
v_gene: TRBV7-2
d_gene: -
abundance: -
CDR3aa: ASSLKGPGRVEAF

j_gene: TRBJ1-2
v_gene: TRBV6-6
d_gene: TRBD1
abundance: -
CDR3aa: ASRAGQGGLYGYT

j_gene: TRBJ2-3
v_gene: TRBV5-1
d_gene: -
abundance: -
CDR3aa: ASSYPTSDTQY

j_gene: TRBJ2-3
v_gene: TRBV6-1
d_gene: TRBD2
abundance: -
CDR3aa: ASSEGGGSTDTQY

j_gene: TRBJ1-3
v_gene: TRBV30
d_gene: TRBD1
abundance: -
CDR3aa: AWDRGDGNTIY

j_gene: TRBJ2-3
v_gene: TRBV19
d_gene: -
abundance: -
CDR3aa: ASSMRGSTDTQY

j_gene: TRBJ1-2
v_gene: TRBV7-8
d_gene: -
abundance: -
CDR3aa: ASSLGGYGYT

j_gene: TRBJ2-7
v_gene: TRBV11-2
d_gene: -
abundance: once
CDR3aa: ASSLAVTEQY

j_gene: TRBJ1-1
v_gene: TRBV28
d_gene: TRBD1
abundance: -
CDR3aa: ASRRQGGTEAF

j_gene: TRBJ2-1
v_gene: TRBV12-2
d_gene: -
abundance: -
CDR3aa: ASRPLFTDFHNEQF

j_gene: TRBJ2-1
v_gene: TRBV7-2
d_gene: TRBD2
abundance: -
CDR3aa: ASSSGLAGDNEQF

j_gene: TRBJ2-7
v_gene: TRBV7-2
d_gene: -
abundance: -
CDR3aa: ASSLVPSAYEQY

j_gene: TRBJ1-1
v_gene: TRBV4-2
d_gene: -
abundance: -
CDR3aa: ASSQVGAPNTEAF

j_gene: TRBJ2-2
v_gene: TRBV6-4
d_gene: TRBD2
abundance: -
CDR3aa: ASSWTSGNTGELF

j_gene: TRBJ2-1
v_gene: TRBV19
d_gene: TRBD2
abundance: -
CDR3aa: ASSIAALAGGGQF

j_gene: TRBJ2-7
v_gene: TRBV9
d_gene: TRBD1
abundance: -
CDR3aa: ASSAGQGITYEQY

j_gene: TRBJ2-7
v_gene: TRBV2
d_gene: -
abundance: -
CDR3aa: ASRDFTGRY

j_gene: TRBJ1-2
v_gene: TRBV5-1
d_gene: TRBD1
abundance: -
CDR3aa: ASSSSTGVYGYT

j_gene: TRBJ1-3
v_gene: TRBV6-1
d_gene: TRBD1
abundance: -
CDR3aa: ASSEIDRGPGNTIY

j_gene: TRBJ1-2
v_gene: TRBV29-1
d_gene: TRBD1
abundance: -
CDR3aa: SVVRGRSDYGYT

j_gene: TRBJ2-1
v_gene: TRBV2
d_gene: TRBD2
abundance: -
CDR3aa: ATEGLAGISYNEQF

j_gene: TRBJ2-1
v_gene: TRBV5-6
d_gene: TRBD2
abundance: -
CDR3aa: ASSLGREHNNEQF

j_gene: TRBJ2-1
v_gene: TRBV7-8
d_gene: TRBD2
abundance: -
CDR3aa: ASSTTSGRAILYEQF

j_gene: TRBJ2-3
v_gene: TRBV28
d_gene: TRBD2
abundance: -
CDR3aa: ASSLQGLSTDTQY

j_gene: TRBJ1-1
v_gene: TRBV30
d_gene: -
abundance: -
CDR3aa: AWNVAFRWGRNTEAF

j_gene: TRBJ2-7
v_gene: TRBV27
d_gene: -
abundance: -
CDR3aa: ASSPRAPGPSEQY

j_gene: TRBJ1-5
v_gene: TRBV6-1
d_gene: -
abundance: -
CDR3aa: ASRPGTVNQPQH

j_gene: TRBJ2-1
v_gene: TRBV7-2
d_gene: TRBD2
abundance: once
CDR3aa: ASSLAGGRGTRSYEQF

j_gene: TRBJ2-1
v_gene: TRBV25-1
d_gene: -
abundance: -
CDR3aa: ASSERGEQF

j_gene: TRBJ2-1
v_gene: TRBV4-1
d_gene: TRBD2
abundance: -
CDR3aa: ASSQQFRTSGGNEQF

j_gene: TRBJ2-5
v_gene: TRBV4-1
d_gene: TRBD2
abundance: -
CDR3aa: ASSLYTSGTQETQY

j_gene: TRBJ2-2
v_gene: TRBV5-1
d_gene: TRBD2
abundance: -
CDR3aa: ASSSLAGDTGELF

j_gene: TRBJ2-5
v_gene: TRBV18
d_gene: -
abundance: once
CDR3aa: ASSPGETQY